The 20 T cell receptor beta chains in this list originate from one sample, sequenced in a study of neoadjuvant nivolumab and ipilimumab in lung cancer. The repertoire was sequenced with immunoSEQ multiplex PCR; TCRdb's copy has only in-frame clones and lacks some. The data contain more than 1,200 clones, 80% of them seen just once; the ten biggest clones take up about 2.4%. Source: tumor tissue, taken before neoadjuvant nivolumab, alone or with ipilimumab. The receptors were gathered from an adult with non-small cell lung cancer.

The chain is built from TRBV10-1 and TRBJ2-3; D tentatively reads TRBD1 or TRBD2 (5 bases each). This CDR3 contains 16 residues. The germline V gene has CDR1 WNHNN and CDR2 SYGVQD (reference sequence). V was shortened by 6 bases and J by 0 bases, with 16 bases between the two germline ends. CDR3 region: CASSAGAVTSTDTQYF. The CDR3 region has the DNA TGCGCCAGCAGCGCCGGGGCAGTAACTAGCACAGATACGCAGTATTTT.

The chain employs TRBV30 and TRBJ1-2; 8 bases are a match to TRBD1. CDR3 length equals 13 residues. V was clipped by 2 bases and J by 8 bases; unmatched bases: 7. CDR1 GTSNPN and CDR2 SVGIG come from the germline V gene (reference sequence). The CDR3, as DNA: TGTGCCTGGAGTCGCGGGACAGGAGCCGGCTACACCTTC. Amino acids: CAWSRGTGAGYTF.

For the CDR3, the DNA is TGCGCCAGCAGTCCGACAGGCCCTAATTCACCCCTCCACTTT. Amino acids: CASSPTGPNSPLHF. The chain has TRBV5-1 and TRBJ1-6, with D perhaps matching TRBD1 (6 bases). Trimming took off 5 bases at V and 6 bases at J, with 12 bases between the two ends. The CDR3 length is 14 residues. Germline V gene data show CDR1 as SGHRS and CDR2 as YFSETQ. The whole variable domain, filled in from reference TRBV5-1 and TRBJ1-6, reads KAGVTQTPRYLIKTRGQQVTLSCSPISGHRSVSWYQQTPGQGLQFLFEYFSETQRNKGNFPGRFSGRQFSNSRSEMNVSTLELGDSALYLCASSPTGPNSPLHFGNGTRLTVT.

J is TRBJ2-7 and V is TRBV18; a possible D gene is TRBD1 (6 bases). V was cut by 4 bases and J by 2 bases, with 9 bases left in between. The length of the CDR3 is 13 residues. Germline CDR1 reads KGHSH; CDR2 reads LQKENI. The CDR3 region is CASSQAGAYEQYF. In nucleotides, the CDR3 is TGTGCCAGCTCACAGGCAGGGGCCTACGAGCAGTACTTC.

This clone was seen a few times. J is TRBJ2-7 and V is TRBV11-3; D could derive from TRBD1 or TRBD2 (6 bases each). CDR3 length: 13 amino acids. The germline V gene encodes CDR1 SGHNT and CDR2 YENEEA. Between the trimmed V and J ends, which lost 2 bases and 5 bases, there was a span of 10 bases. CDR3 region: CASSLRGVNEQYF. As DNA, the CDR3 is TGTGCCAGCAGCTTAAGGGGGGTGAACGAGCAGTACTTC.

The chain combines TRBV30 with TRBJ1-1, with D possibly TRBD1 on 5 matching bases. This CDR3 spans 13 amino acids. Germline V gives CDR1 GTSNPN, CDR2 SVGIG (reference sequence). V lost 5 bases, J lost 4 bases, and 14 bases lay in between. The CDR3 loop reads CAWRTRTLTEAFF. CDR3 in DNA: TGTGCCTGGCGGACAAGGACTCTCACTGAAGCTTTCTTT. Filled out from reference TRBV30 and TRBJ1-1, the complete variable domain reads SQTIHQWPATLVQPVGSPLSLECTVEGTSNPNLYWYRQAAGRGLQLLFYSVGIGQISSEVPQNLSASRPQDRQFILSSKKLLLSDSGFYLCAWRTRTLTEAFFGQGTRLTVV.

The chain is built from TRBV6-5 and TRBJ1-2; maybe TRBD1 (6 bases). Trimming took off 0 bases at V and 8 bases at J, with 13 bases between the two ends. The CDR3 spans 14 residues. CDR1 and CDR2 from the germline V gene are MNHEY and SVGAGI. CDR3 sequence (DNA): TGTGCCAGCAGTTACTCGATAGGGGGAGGAGGCTACACCTTC. This gives the protein CASSYSIGGGGYTF.

CDR3 DNA: TGTGCCAGCAGCTCTAGCGGGCTCTACAATGAGCAGTTCTTC. The encoded protein is CASSSSGLYNEQFF. The chain combines TRBV11-3 with TRBJ2-1; 8 bases line up with TRBD2. The CDR3 is 14 residues long. Trimming cost V 4 bases and J 3 bases; bases outside gene matches: 2. Germline-derived CDR1 and CDR2 are SGHNT and YENEEA.

This sequence joins TRBV6-5 and TRBJ1-6; TRBD1 aligns across 7 bases. From germline, CDR1 is MNHEY and CDR2 SVGAGI. This CDR3 has 14 amino acids. Trimming cost V 5 bases and J 7 bases; bases outside gene matches: 5. The CDR3 is CASSTPGQNSPLHF. CDR3 bases: TGTGCCAGCAGTACGCCGGGACAGAATTCACCCCTCCACTTT.

The gene calls are TRBV29-1 and TRBJ2-7; D perhaps matches TRBD2 (5 bases). The CDR3 sequence is 13 residues long. V was pared by 4 bases and J by 0 bases, with 10 bases between. Germline V lookup: CDR1 SQVTM, CDR2 ANQGSEA. The CDR3 here is CSVGTLSSYEQYF. The CDR3 DNA is TGCAGCGTTGGGACTCTGAGCTCCTACGAGCAGTACTTC.

The rearrangement uses TRBV5-1 and TRBJ2-2; D is undetermined. Germline V gene lookup returns CDR1 SGHRS and CDR2 YFSETQ. The CDR3 totals 15 residues. Trimming pared 4 bases from V and 0 bases from J, leaving 10 bases between. CDR3 region: CASSPRTTNTGELFF. The CDR3 DNA reads TGCGCCAGCAGCCCCCGGACCACGAACACCGGGGAGCTGTTTTTT.

The V call is TRBV27, the J call TRBJ2-3; D remains unclear. V gave up 0 bases and J gave up 2 bases, with 9 bases separating them. There are 15 residues in the CDR3. Germline CDR1 and CDR2: MNHEY and SMNVEV (reference sequence). The CDR3 here is CASSLSGRNTDTQYF. CDR3 bases: TGTGCCAGCAGTTTATCGGGCAGAAACACAGATACGCAGTATTTT.

Only a few counts were recorded for this clone. The chain couples TRBV6-1 to TRBJ1-1, with a weak D call TRBD1 (5 bases). Germline CDR1 MNHNS, CDR2 SASEGT. The CDR3 spans 15 residues. Trimming cost V 6 bases and J 5 bases, with 19 bases left between them. The CDR3 DNA sequence: TGTGCCAGCAGCGAGGGACCGGGAGGTTCTACTGAAGCTTTCTTT. Protein product: CASSEGPGGSTEAFF.

The chain couples TRBV28 to TRBJ2-1; D uncertain. CDR3 length: 14 residues. The V gene lost 4 bases and the J gene lost 8 bases, with 15 bases spanning the gap. Looked up from germline, CDR1 is MDHEN and CDR2 is SYDVKM. The CDR3 nucleotides read TGTGCCAGCAGTTCCTTCGGCCCAGGATATGAGCAGTTCTTC. This codes for CASSSFGPGYEQFF.

This rearrangement joins TRBV10-3 to TRBJ1-5; D is possibly TRBD1 (6 bases). Germline CDR1 is ENHRY and CDR2 is SYGVKD. CDR3 length: 14 residues. Trimming removed 5 bases at V and 7 bases at J, with 15 bases between. In DNA form, the CDR3 reads TGTGCCATCAGTTCTTCAGGGGAAGGACAGCCCCAGCATTTT. Translating it yields CAISSSGEGQPQHF.

This clone was observed a single time. V is TRBV28 and J is TRBJ2-1; tentative D call: TRBD2 (5 bases). CDR1 is MDHEN, CDR2 SYDVKM, per germline. The CDR3 is made up of 12 amino acids. V shed 9 bases and J shed 1 base, with 7 bases lying between them. DNA for the CDR3: TGTGCCAGTTTAGCGTCCTACAATGAGCAGTTCTTC. Protein: CASLASYNEQFF.

V is TRBV10-3 and J is TRBJ2-5; 13 nucleotides match TRBD2. V trimming: 4 bases; J trimming: 5 bases; junction bases outside the gene matches: 7. Germline-derived CDR1 and CDR2 are ENHRY and SYGVKD. This CDR3 region has 16 residues. The chain's CDR3 is CAISAGTSGIGETQYF. The CDR3, as DNA: TGTGCCATCAGTGCCGGGACTAGCGGGATCGGTGAGACCCAGTACTTC.

V is TRBV7-2 and J is TRBJ1-2; D remains ambiguous. Trimming pared 1 base from V and 2 bases from J, leaving 8 bases between. Germline CDR1 SGHTA, CDR2 FQGNSA. This CDR3 spans 14 amino acids. The CDR3 DNA sequence: TGTGCCAGCAGCTTAGGCCCGGGCAACTATGGCTACACCTTC. Protein sequence: CASSLGPGNYGYTF.

This chain connects TRBV19 to TRBJ2-2; D ambiguous. Germline V lookup: CDR1 LNHDA, CDR2 SQIVND (reference sequence). The CDR3 covers 14 residues. The V gene lost 3 bases and the J gene lost 4 bases, with 9 bases spanning the gap. The CDR3 region is CASSISLRTGELFF. The CDR3 region has the DNA TGTGCCAGTAGTATCTCCCTGCGCACCGGGGAGCTGTTTTTT. Full variable domain (outside the CDR3, taken from reference TRBV19 and TRBJ2-2): DGGITQSPKYLFRKEGQNVTLSCEQNLNHDAMYWYRQDPGQGLRLIYYSQIVNDFQKGDIAEGYSVSREKKESFPLTVTSAQKNPTAFYLCASSISLRTGELFFGEGSRLTVL.

The V call is TRBV11-2, the J call TRBJ1-4; 7 bases align to TRBD1. There are 16 residues in the CDR3. CDR1 and CDR2 (germline): SGHAT, FQNNGV. V shed 4 bases and J 5 bases; nucleotides not matched to a gene: 10. DNA for the CDR3: TGTGCCAGCAGCTCCCAGGGGACAGTGAGAAATGAAAAACTGTTTTTT. Translated, it gives CASSSQGTVRNEKLFF.